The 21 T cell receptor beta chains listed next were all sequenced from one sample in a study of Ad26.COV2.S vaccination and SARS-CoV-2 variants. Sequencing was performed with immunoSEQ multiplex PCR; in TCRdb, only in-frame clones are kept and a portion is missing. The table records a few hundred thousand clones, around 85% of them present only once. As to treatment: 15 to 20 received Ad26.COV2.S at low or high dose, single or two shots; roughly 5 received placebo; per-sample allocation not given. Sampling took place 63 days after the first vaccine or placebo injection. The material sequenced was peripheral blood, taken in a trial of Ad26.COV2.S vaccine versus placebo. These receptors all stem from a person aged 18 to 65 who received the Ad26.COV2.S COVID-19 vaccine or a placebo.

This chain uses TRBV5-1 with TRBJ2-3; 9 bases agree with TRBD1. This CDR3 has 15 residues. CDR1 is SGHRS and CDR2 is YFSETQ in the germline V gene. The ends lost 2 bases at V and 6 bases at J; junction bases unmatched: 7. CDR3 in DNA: TGCGCCAGCAGCTTTGTCGGACAGGGGAGGGATACGCAGTATTTT. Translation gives CASSFVGQGRDTQYF.

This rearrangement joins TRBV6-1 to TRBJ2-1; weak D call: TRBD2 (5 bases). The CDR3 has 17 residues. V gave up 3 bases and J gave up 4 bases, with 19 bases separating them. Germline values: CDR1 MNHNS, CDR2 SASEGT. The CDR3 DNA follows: TGTGCCAGCAGTGAGGCTTGGAGTGGGAGTGGATACAATGAGCAGTTCTTC. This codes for CASSEAWSGSGYNEQFF.

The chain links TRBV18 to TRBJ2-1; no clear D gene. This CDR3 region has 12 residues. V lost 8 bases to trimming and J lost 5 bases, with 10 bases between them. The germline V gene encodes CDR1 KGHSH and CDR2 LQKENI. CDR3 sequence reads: CASAEIHNEQFF. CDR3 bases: TGTGCCAGCGCCGAAATACACAATGAGCAGTTCTTC.

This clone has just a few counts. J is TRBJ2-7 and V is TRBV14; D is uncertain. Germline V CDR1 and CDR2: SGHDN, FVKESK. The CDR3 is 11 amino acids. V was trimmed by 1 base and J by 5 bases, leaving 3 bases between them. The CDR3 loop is CASSQVNEQYF. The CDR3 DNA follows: TGTGCCAGCAGCCAAGTGAACGAGCAGTACTTC.

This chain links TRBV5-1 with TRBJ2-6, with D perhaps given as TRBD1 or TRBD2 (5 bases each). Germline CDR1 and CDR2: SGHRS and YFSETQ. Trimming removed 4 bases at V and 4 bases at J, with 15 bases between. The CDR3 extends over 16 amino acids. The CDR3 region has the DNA TGCGCCAGCAGCCCTGGGGCGGGTTCCGGGGCCAACGTCCTGACTTTC. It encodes CASSPGAGSGANVLTF.

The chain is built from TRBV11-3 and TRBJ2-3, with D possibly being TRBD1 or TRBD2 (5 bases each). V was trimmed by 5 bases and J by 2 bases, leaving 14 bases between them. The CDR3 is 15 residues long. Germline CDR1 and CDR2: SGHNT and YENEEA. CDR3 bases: TGTGCCAGCAGCCCCGAGGGGCGGCCCACAGATACGCAGTATTTT. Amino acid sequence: CASSPEGRPTDTQYF.

The CDR3 loop is CASSYRTGGNYGYTF. In DNA, the CDR3 is TGTGCCAGCAGTTACCGGACAGGGGGGAACTATGGCTACACCTTC. The chain carries TRBV6-5 and TRBJ1-2, with 10 positions matching TRBD1. Looked up from germline, CDR1 is MNHEY and CDR2 is SVGAGI. The CDR3 has 15 residues. V shed 2 bases and J 2 bases; nucleotides not matched to a gene: 2.

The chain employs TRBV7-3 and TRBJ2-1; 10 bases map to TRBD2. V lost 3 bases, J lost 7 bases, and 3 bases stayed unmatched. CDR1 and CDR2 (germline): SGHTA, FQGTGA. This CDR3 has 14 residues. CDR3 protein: CASSLASGGNEQFF. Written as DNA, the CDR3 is TGTGCCAGCAGCTTGGCTAGCGGGGGTAATGAGCAGTTCTTC.

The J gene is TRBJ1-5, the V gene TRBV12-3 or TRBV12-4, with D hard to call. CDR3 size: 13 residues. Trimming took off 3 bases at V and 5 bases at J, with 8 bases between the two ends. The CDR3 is CASSLKGYQPQHF. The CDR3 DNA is TGTGCCAGCAGTTTGAAAGGATATCAGCCCCAGCATTTT.

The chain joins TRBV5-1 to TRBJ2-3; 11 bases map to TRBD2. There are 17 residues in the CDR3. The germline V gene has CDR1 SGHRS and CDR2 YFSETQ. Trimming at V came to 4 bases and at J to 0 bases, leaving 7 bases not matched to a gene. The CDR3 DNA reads TGCGCCAGCAGCCCTGGACTAGCGGGCCATAGCACAGATACGCAGTATTTT. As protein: CASSPGLAGHSTDTQYF.

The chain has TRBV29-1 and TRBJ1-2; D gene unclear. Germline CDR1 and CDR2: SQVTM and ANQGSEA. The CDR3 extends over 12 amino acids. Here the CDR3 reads CSVTHLAGGYTF. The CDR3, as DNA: TGCAGTGTGACGCACCTAGCGGGAGGCTACACCTTC.

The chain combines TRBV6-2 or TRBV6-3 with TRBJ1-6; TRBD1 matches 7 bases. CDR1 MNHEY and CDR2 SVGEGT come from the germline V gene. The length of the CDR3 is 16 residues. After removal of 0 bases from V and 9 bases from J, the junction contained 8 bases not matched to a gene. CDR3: CASSYSYDRVRSPLHF. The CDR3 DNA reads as TGTGCCAGCAGTTACTCTTACGACAGGGTCCGTTCACCCCTCCACTTT.

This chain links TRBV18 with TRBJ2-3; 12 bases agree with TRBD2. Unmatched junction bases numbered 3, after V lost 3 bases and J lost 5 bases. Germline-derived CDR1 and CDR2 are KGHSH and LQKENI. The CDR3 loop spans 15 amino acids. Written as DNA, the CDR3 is TGTGCCAGCTCACCTCCGGGACTAGCGGGAGATACGCAGTATTTT. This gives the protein CASSPPGLAGDTQYF.

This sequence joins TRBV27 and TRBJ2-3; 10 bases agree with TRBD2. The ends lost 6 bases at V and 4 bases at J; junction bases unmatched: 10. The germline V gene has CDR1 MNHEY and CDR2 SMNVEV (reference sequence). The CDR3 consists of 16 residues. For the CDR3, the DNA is TGTGCCAGCAGCCGAAACCCGGGACTAGCGTCAGATACGCAGTATTTT. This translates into CASSRNPGLASDTQYF.

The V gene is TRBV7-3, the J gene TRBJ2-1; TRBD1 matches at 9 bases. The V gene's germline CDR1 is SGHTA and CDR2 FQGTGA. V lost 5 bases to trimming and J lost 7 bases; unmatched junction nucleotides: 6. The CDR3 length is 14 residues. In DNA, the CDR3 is TGTGCCAGCAGCCCAGGGACAGGGTGGAATGAGCAGTTCTTC. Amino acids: CASSPGTGWNEQFF.

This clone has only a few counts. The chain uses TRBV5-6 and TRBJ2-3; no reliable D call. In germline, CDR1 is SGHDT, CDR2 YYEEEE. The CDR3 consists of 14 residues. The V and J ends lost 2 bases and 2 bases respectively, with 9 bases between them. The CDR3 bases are TGTGCCAGCAGCTTAGGCCTTTCCACAGATACGCAGTATTTT. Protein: CASSLGLSTDTQYF.

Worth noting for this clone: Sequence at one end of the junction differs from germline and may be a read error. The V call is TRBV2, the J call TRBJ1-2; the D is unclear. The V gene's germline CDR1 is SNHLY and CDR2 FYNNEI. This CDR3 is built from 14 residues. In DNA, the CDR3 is TGTGCCAGCATTGAACAGATCATCGGCTATGGCTACACCTTC. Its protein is CASIEQIIGYGYTF. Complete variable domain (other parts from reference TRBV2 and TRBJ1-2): EPEVTQTPSHQVTQMGQEVILRCVPISNHLYFYWYRQILGQKVEFLVSFYNNEISEKSEIFDDQFSVERPDGSNFTLKIRSTKLEDSAMYFCASIEQIIGYGYTFGSGTRLTVV.

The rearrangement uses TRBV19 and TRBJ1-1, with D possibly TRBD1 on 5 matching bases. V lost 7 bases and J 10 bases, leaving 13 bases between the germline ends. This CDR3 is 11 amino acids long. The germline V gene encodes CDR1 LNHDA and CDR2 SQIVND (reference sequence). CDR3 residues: CASKTGDGAFF. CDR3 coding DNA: TGTGCCAGTAAAACAGGCGATGGAGCTTTCTTT. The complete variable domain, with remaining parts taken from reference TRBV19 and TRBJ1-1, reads DGGITQSPKYLFRKEGQNVTLSCEQNLNHDAMYWYRQDPGQGLRLIYYSQIVNDFQKGDIAEGYSVSREKKESFPLTVTSAQKNPTAFYLCASKTGDGAFFGQGTRLTVV.

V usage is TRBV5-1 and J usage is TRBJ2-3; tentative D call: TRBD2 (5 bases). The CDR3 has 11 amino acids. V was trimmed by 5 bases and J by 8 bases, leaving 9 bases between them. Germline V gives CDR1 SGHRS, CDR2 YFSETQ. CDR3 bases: TGCGCCAGCAGACTAGAGGGTACGCAGTATTTT. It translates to CASRLEGTQYF.

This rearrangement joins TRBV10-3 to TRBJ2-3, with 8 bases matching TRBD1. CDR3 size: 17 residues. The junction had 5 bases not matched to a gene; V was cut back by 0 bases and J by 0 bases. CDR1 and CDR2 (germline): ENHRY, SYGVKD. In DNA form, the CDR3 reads TGTGCCATCAGTGAGTCGGGGGGACAGGTCAGCACAGATACGCAGTATTTT. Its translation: CAISESGGQVSTDTQYF.

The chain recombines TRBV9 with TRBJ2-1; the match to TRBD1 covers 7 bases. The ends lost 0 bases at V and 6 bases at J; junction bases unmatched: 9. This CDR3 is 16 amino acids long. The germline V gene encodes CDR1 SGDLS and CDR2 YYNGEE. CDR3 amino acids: CASSVGDREGSNEQFF. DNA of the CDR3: TGTGCCAGCAGCGTAGGGGACAGAGAGGGGAGCAATGAGCAGTTCTTC.